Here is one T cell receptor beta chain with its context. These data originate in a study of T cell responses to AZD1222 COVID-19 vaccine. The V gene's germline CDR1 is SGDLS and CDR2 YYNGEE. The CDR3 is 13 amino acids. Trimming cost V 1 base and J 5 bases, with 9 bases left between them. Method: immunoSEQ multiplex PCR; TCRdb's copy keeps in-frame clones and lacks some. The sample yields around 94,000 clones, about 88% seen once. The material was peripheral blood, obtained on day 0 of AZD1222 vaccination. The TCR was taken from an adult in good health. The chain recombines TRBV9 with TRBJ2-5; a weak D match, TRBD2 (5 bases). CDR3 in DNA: TGTGCCAGCAGCGTAAGAGGGTTGGAGACCCAGTACTTC. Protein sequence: CASSVRGLETQYF.